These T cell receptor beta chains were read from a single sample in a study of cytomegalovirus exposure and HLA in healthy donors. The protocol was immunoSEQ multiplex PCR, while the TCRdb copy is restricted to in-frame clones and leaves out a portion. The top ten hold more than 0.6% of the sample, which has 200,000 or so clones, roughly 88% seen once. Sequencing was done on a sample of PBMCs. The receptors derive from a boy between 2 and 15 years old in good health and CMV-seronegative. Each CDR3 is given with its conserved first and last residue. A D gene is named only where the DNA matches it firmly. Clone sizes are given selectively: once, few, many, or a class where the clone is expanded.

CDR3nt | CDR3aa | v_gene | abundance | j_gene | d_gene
TGTGCCAGCAGTGAAGAAACCCTGGACAGGGGTAAGGACGAGCAGTACTTC | CASSEETLDRGKDEQYF | TRBV6-1 | . | TRBJ2-7 | TRBD1
TGTGCCAGCAGCCTAGAAGCGGGGGAACAAGAGACCCAGTACTTC | CASSLEAGEQETQYF | TRBV4-2 | . | TRBJ2-5 | TRBD2
TGTGCCGTATCCATAGCGGAGAGCACAGATACGCAGTATTTT | CAVSIAESTDTQYF | TRBV10-3 | . | TRBJ2-3 | .
TGTGCCAGCAGTGAAACAGGGGGCAATCAGCCCCAGCATTTT | CASSETGGNQPQHF | TRBV25-1 | . | TRBJ1-5 | TRBD1
TGTGCCAGTAGGGGTAGCGAGAACATTCAGTACTTC | CASRGSENIQYF | TRBV19 | . | TRBJ2-4 | .
TGTGCCAGCAGCGTACGACAGGGGAGTCCCTACGAGCAGTACTTC | CASSVRQGSPYEQYF | TRBV9 | . | TRBJ2-7 | TRBD1
TGTGCCTGTATCTCCTCGGGTTACGAGACCCAGTACTTC | CACISSGYETQYF | TRBV30 | . | TRBJ2-5 | .
TGTGCCAGCAGTACCCAGTCGTTAGGGGGGCAGTACTTC | CASSTQSLGGQYF | TRBV6-5 | few | TRBJ2-7 | .
TGTGCCAGCAGTCCCCGGGGACAGGGTTTTAACTATGGCTACACCTTC | CASSPRGQGFNYGYTF | TRBV27 | . | TRBJ1-2 | TRBD1
TGTGCCAGCAGTGAAGGGAGCTCAGCTAACTATGGCTACACCTTC | CASSEGSSANYGYTF | TRBV6-1 | . | TRBJ1-2 | .
TGTGCCAGCAGCTTGTCCGGCAATGAGCAGTTCTTC | CASSLSGNEQFF | TRBV5-4 | . | TRBJ2-1 | .
TGTGCCAGTAGTGAGGGGACAGCCATAGATTGGACTGAAGCTTTCTTT | CASSEGTAIDWTEAFF | TRBV19 | . | TRBJ1-1 | TRBD1
TGCAGCGTCTCACTCCCGGTCAGCACAGATACGCAGTATTTT | CSVSLPVSTDTQYF | TRBV29-1 | . | TRBJ2-3 | .
TGTGCCAGCAGCTCCTCGGGTCGCGGAGAAAAACTGTTTTTT | CASSSSGRGEKLFF | TRBV7-9 | . | TRBJ1-4 | .
TGTGCCAGCAGCTTTTTGTCCCACGGGGACAGGGGACAAAACACTGAAGCTTTCTTT | CASSFLSHGDRGQNTEAFF | TRBV7-9 | . | TRBJ1-1 | TRBD1
TGCGCCAGCTCCGAACGGGGGGGTCCCTACAATGAGCAGTTCTTC | CASSERGGPYNEQFF | TRBV10-1 | . | TRBJ2-1 | TRBD2
TGTGCCAGTAGTATTAGCGGGGATGCCTACGAGCAGTACTTC | CASSISGDAYEQYF | TRBV19 | . | TRBJ2-7 | TRBD2
TGCGCCAGCAGCTTAGGGACAGGGGGCAATACATACTACGAGCAGTACTTC | CASSLGTGGNTYYEQYF | TRBV5-1 | . | TRBJ2-7 | TRBD1
TGTGCCAGCAGCCAAGGGCCCCGCGGGGGGTTCTTC | CASSQGPRGGFF | TRBV14 | . | TRBJ2-1 | TRBD2
TGTGCCAGCAGTTTATCCCTGACAGGGAGGTCCTATGGCTACACCTTC | CASSLSLTGRSYGYTF | TRBV27 | . | TRBJ1-2 | TRBD1
TGTGCCAGCAGCCGGGGGGGGGTCCCCGGAAACACCATATATTTT | CASSRGGVPGNTIYF | TRBV6-5 | . | TRBJ1-3 | .
TGCGCCAGCAGCGAGCGGAGGGGCGCAAGCACTGAAGCTTTCTTT | CASSERRGASTEAFF | TRBV5-1 | . | TRBJ1-1 | .
TGTGCCATCAGGGTAGCGGGAGGGCCCAATGAGCAGTTCTTC | CAIRVAGGPNEQFF | TRBV10-3 | . | TRBJ2-1 | TRBD2
TGCGCCAGCAGCCAGGTCACTAGCGGGCTCTTGAATGAGCAGTTCTTC | CASSQVTSGLLNEQFF | TRBV4-1 | . | TRBJ2-1 | TRBD2
TGTGCCAGCAGTTACTCGGGGGCGTGGAGCTCCTACGAGCAGTACTTC | CASSYSGAWSSYEQYF | TRBV6-5 | . | TRBJ2-7 | .
TGCGCCAGCAGCGCTGGACAGGGGAGCACAGATACGCAGTATTTT | CASSAGQGSTDTQYF | TRBV5-1 | . | TRBJ2-3 | TRBD1
TGCGCCAGCAGTCCACGACTAGCGGGGACCGTCTACGAGCAGTACTTC | CASSPRLAGTVYEQYF | TRBV10-1 | . | TRBJ2-7 | TRBD2
TGCGCCAGCAGTCTTCAGGGGGGTAGCAATCAGCCCCAGCATTTT | CASSLQGGSNQPQHF | TRBV5-1 | . | TRBJ1-5 | TRBD1
TGTGCCAGCAGCTCCCGACAGGATAATTCACCCCTCCACTTT | CASSSRQDNSPLHF | TRBV7-2 | . | TRBJ1-6 | .
TGTGCCAGCAGGAGAGAGAACACTGAAGCTTTCTTT | CASRRENTEAFF | TRBV6-1 | . | TRBJ1-1 | .
TGTGCCAGCCGACCCGGGGGGACGAACACTGAAGCTTTCTTT | CASRPGGTNTEAFF | TRBV2 | . | TRBJ1-1 | .
TGTGCCTGTGGGACAGGGCTAGCTAACTATGGCTACACCTTC | CACGTGLANYGYTF | TRBV30 | . | TRBJ1-2 | TRBD1
TGTGCCAGCAGCCAGTTAGCGGGGAGACAAAACATTCAGTACTTC | CASSQLAGRQNIQYF | TRBV14 | . | TRBJ2-4 | TRBD2
TGTGCCAGTAGTCTTTGGGAGCGCGGCACTGAAGCTTTCTTT | CASSLWERGTEAFF | TRBV19 | . | TRBJ1-1 | .
TGTGCCAGCAGTGACCTGACAGGGTTGAACACTGAAGCTTTCTTT | CASSDLTGLNTEAFF | TRBV6-1 | few | TRBJ1-1 | TRBD1
TGTGCCAGCAGCGCGAGACTAGCCCGGAGCACAGATACGCAGTATTTT | CASSARLARSTDTQYF | TRBV9 | once | TRBJ2-3 | TRBD2
TGTGCTAGTGGTTTGGACGGTGTCTCCTACGAGCAGTACTTC | CASGLDGVSYEQYF | TRBV12-5 | once | TRBJ2-7 | .
TGTGCCAGCAGTGACAGCCCCACAGGGGCAGAAAACATTCAGTACTTC | CASSDSPTGAENIQYF | TRBV6-4 | . | TRBJ2-4 | TRBD1
TGTGCCAGCAGCCAAGGACGTAGCGGGAGCCACGAGCAGTACTTC | CASSQGRSGSHEQYF | TRBV14 | . | TRBJ2-7 | TRBD2
TGTGCCAGCAGCGTAGAGCCGGGAACTAATGAAAAACTGTTTTTT | CASSVEPGTNEKLFF | TRBV9 | . | TRBJ1-4 | .
TGCGCCAGCAGCCAAGTAGGAGGTACTGAAGCTTTCTTT | CASSQVGGTEAFF | TRBV4-1 | . | TRBJ1-1 | .
TGTGCCTGGAGTGTAGACAGCTGGAACACTGAAGCTTTCTTT | CAWSVDSWNTEAFF | TRBV30 | few | TRBJ1-1 | .
TGTGCCAGCAGTTTGGTTGACAGACCGAACACTGAAGCTTTCTTT | CASSLVDRPNTEAFF | TRBV28 | . | TRBJ1-1 | .
TGTGCCAGCAGCGCCGGGGACAGATACACAGATACGCAGTATTTT | CASSAGDRYTDTQYF | TRBV5-5 | . | TRBJ2-3 | TRBD1
TGTGCCAGCAGCTTCGGGGGAGTTACGGATGAGCAGTTCTTC | CASSFGGVTDEQFF | TRBV7-8 | . | TRBJ2-1 | .
TGTGCCAGCAGCGGCCCTCCTACAGGGGGAGGAGAGACCCAGTACTTC | CASSGPPTGGGETQYF | TRBV2 | few | TRBJ2-5 | TRBD1
TGTGCCAGCAGCCGTATACAGGGTCTTGACACCGGGGAGCTGTTTTTT | CASSRIQGLDTGELFF | TRBV7-8 | . | TRBJ2-2 | .
TGCGCCAGCAGCCTTGGGACAGGAAACACTGAAGCTTTCTTT | CASSLGTGNTEAFF | TRBV4-1 | few | TRBJ1-1 | TRBD1
TGTGCCAGCAGTGCCAAACAGACTAGCCCCGACCCCGCTTCAACAGATACGCAGTATTTT | CASSAKQTSPDPASTDTQYF | TRBV6-1 | . | TRBJ2-3 | TRBD2
TGTGCTAGCGGCCGCGGGACAGGGGACAACACTGAAGCTTTCTTT | CASGRGTGDNTEAFF | TRBV12-5 | . | TRBJ1-1 | TRBD1
TGTGCCAGCAGCGAGCGCGGGGTTAGCAATGAGCAGTTCTTC | CASSERGVSNEQFF | TRBV11-3 | . | TRBJ2-1 | .
TGTGCCAGCAGCGTAGGTTCGGGGGTGAACTCTGGAAACACCATATATTTT | CASSVGSGVNSGNTIYF | TRBV9 | . | TRBJ1-3 | .
TGTGCCAGCAGTTATACAGGGATCTACGAGCAGTACTTC | CASSYTGIYEQYF | TRBV6-6 | . | TRBJ2-7 | .
TGTGCCAGCAGCCCCGAGACCCGGACTCAGTATGGCTACACCTTC | CASSPETRTQYGYTF | TRBV11-2 | . | TRBJ1-2 | .
TGCAGCGCAACTACTACCTCGGACACTGAAGCTTTCTTT | CSATTTSDTEAFF | TRBV29-1 | . | TRBJ1-1 | .
TGTGCCAGCAGAGTGGGCCAGGGGAGTCCGGATACGCAGTATTTT | CASRVGQGSPDTQYF | TRBV6-1 | . | TRBJ2-3 | .
TGCGCCAGCAGCTCCGGGACAGGGGACCTAGTCCTGACTTTC | CASSSGTGDLVLTF | TRBV5-1 | . | TRBJ2-6 | TRBD1
TGCAGCGTTGAAGGAGTTGAAGAGACCCAGTACTTC | CSVEGVEETQYF | TRBV29-1 | . | TRBJ2-5 | .
TGTGCCAGTAGTAAGGGACTAGCCGGGCTAGATACGCAGTATTTT | CASSKGLAGLDTQYF | TRBV19 | . | TRBJ2-3 | TRBD2